The TCR beta chain described here comes from a study of beta chain features in type 1 diabetes (dated by TCRdb to the late 2010s). Regarding the research as a whole: No differences in mean age, gender distribution, total cell number or subset yield were found between patients and healthy donors. Across all samples, approximately 98,000,000 sorted cells were examined, and cell number per subset correlated strongly with RNA yield. Whereas all 28 donors provided naive and central memory subsets, regulatory and stem cell-like memory subsets were isolated from just 8 patients and about eight healthy donors. The study compared the TCRB repertoires of sorted circulating CD4+ T cell subsets in recently diagnosed type 1 diabetes patients with those in matched healthy donors. What the work shows at the level of the full study, not this receptor alone: Naive, central memory and regulatory TCRB repertoires appeared to be more similar among patients than among healthy donors. Fewer insertions and more nucleotide deletions at VDJ recombination sites were observed in patients with type 1 diabetes, implying thymic rearrangement abnormalities. Because cDNA was sequenced instead of genomic DNA, activated cells with high expression could be over-represented, although the groups did not differ in activation or CD3 levels. A moderate but significant shortening of TCRB CDR3 length was observed in type 1 diabetes patients in all four CD4+ subsets. Because small numbers of individuals were included in the HLA sub-analyses, any influence of HLA type on TCRB rearrangement was left unresolved. PCR might favor shorter templates, but patient and control samples were amplified and corrected together, so any skew would affect both groups equally.

V is pared back by 5 bases and J by 4 bases, with 11 bases lying between the germline termini. From the cysteine up to the phenylalanine, the CDR3 has a length of 13 residues. Left in the record is the CDR3 DNA by itself, 39 bases read in frame from the first base. According to the germline V gene, CDR1 reads MDHEN and CDR2 reads SYDVKM. This clone was detected only a few times. Its specific antigen is unknown. Per-base quality was not reported, and no clone a single base away is much larger than it. The entire isolated RNA was reverse transcribed using the High Capacity cDNA Reverse Transcription Kit, and thus expressed TCRB transcripts were sequenced. Naive, central memory and regulatory T cell samples underwent deep immunoSEQ sequencing, averaging about 3.5 million total reads per sample. After sorted cells were lysed in RLT buffer, RNA was extracted with DNase-treated RNeasy Micro or Mini kits, with the choice depending on cell number. Each cell subset was processed separately to prevent cross-contamination, with patient and healthy donor samples processed together. The immunoSEQ multiplex PCR was used to amplify TCRB sequences from cDNA, generating 87-bp fragments that spanned the CDR3 region. The amplicons were sequenced using the Illumina HiSeq platform. On the authors' methods: PCR bias was computationally corrected using synthetic template baselines, reads within Hamming distance 2 were collapsed, and singletons that could not be merged were discarded. Reads were aligned against IMGT to assign V, D and J genes, CDR3 length and insertions or deletions at six rearrangement sites. Within each subset, clonotype counts were normalized to sorted cell number, after which true diversity and Gini coefficients were computed with the tcR R package. The overlap coefficient, calculated on TCRB nucleotide sequences, was used to quantify repertoire sharing. TCRdb carries this immuneACCESS record with in-frame sequences only. Its versions omit some clonotypes, under half of them owing to an unresolved V gene in the studies checked, with the rest unexplained. For V, J and clone size, that table is used; D and trimming come from the DNA. The sample data list roughly 160,000 clones, and 7% to 9% of these were observed just once. The top ten clonotypes cover roughly 0.5% of the sample.

Each donor gave one peripheral blood draw, averaging approximately 0.11 L, which was collected into heparinised tubes. Naive, central memory, regulatory and stem cell-like memory CD4+ T cells were sorted on a BD FACSAria II using a panel including CD45RO, CCR7, CD25, CD127, CD95 and CD27. Purity was above 95% for every sorted population. Right away, PBMCs were isolated by Lymphoprep density gradient centrifugation and were stained directly, with no culture step. So that batch effects would be minimized, each experiment stained and sorted samples in pairs, pairing one healthy donor with one patient.

The sequence derives from a young man with type 1 diabetes. The specimen sequenced was central memory CD4+ T cells from blood. The sequence joins TRBV28 to TRBJ1-2, with the D gene not clear enough to name. The nucleotide sequence is given as TGTGCCAGCAGTCCTGAATTCGGCTATGGCTACACCTTC. The translation is CASSPEFGYGYTF.